This T cell receptor beta chain is drawn from a study of blood T cell repertoires in COVID-19. Study-wide background: PBMCs, B-cell-depleted T cells, or T cells provided the cDNA or gDNA that made up the material.

In the original workflow: The authors estimated nucleated cell counts from reference gene primer amplification. Profiled with immunoSEQ multiplex PCR; TCRdb holds only in-frame clones, not every one. That table is the source of V, J and clone size, and D and trimming were worked out from the DNA. The sample shows about 74,000 clones, roughly 82% of them seen only once. Germline CDR1 reads SEHNR; CDR2 reads FQNEAQ (reference sequence). V shed 5 bases, J shed 7 bases, and the junction held 5 bases outside the gene matches. This CDR3 comprises 14 residues. What was sequenced was peripheral blood. The source of this sequence is a human donor in a cohort sampled during active COVID-19. This chain uses TRBV7-9 with TRBJ1-6; 7 positions match TRBD1. DNA of the CDR3: TGTGCCAGCAGCGCCGGACAGGTGAATTCACCCCTCCACTTT. Its translation is CASSAGQVNSPLHF.